This T cell receptor beta chain was sequenced in a study of blood T cell repertoires in COVID-19. Study at large: From T cells, B-cell-depleted T cells, or PBMCs came the material, which was cDNA or gDNA.

Assay: immunoSEQ multiplex PCR; the TCRdb copy retains only in-frame clones and omits some. Of roughly 190,000 clones detected, about nine tenths appear once; the ten largest clones hold around 0.77%. The CDR3 has 15 amino acids. In germline, CDR1 is KGHSH, CDR2 LQKENI. V dropped 8 bases and J dropped 4; count of bases not matched to a gene: 9. Among Cohort 3 donors, those recovered had two negative PCRs, clearance, or symptom resolution. The chain recombines TRBV18 with TRBJ2-5, with TRBD2 matching 11 bases. The sequencing sample was made of PBMCs or T cells enriched from blood (not recorded which). The clonotype originates from a woman younger than 30 who had recovered from COVID-19. Here the CDR3 DNA reads TGTGCCAGCACCACTAGCGGGGGCGCTTCAGAGACCCAGTACTTC. It codes for CASTTSGGASETQYF. Full variable domain (rest looked up from reference TRBV18 and TRBJ2-5): NAGVMQNPRHLVRRRGQEARLRCSPMKGHSHVYWYRQLPEEGLKFMVYLQKENIIDESGMPKERFSAEFPKEGPSILRIQQVVRGDSAAYFCASTTSGGASETQYFGPGTRLLVL.